This TCR beta chain was found in a study of prognosis after radiotherapy for stage I lung cancer. Findings of the study overall: It is unknown whether the expanded TCR clones recognize the tumor. Patients developing distant metastases showed lower Shannon entropy after stereotactic body radiation therapy.

Using two-round multiplex PCR, the authors amplified TCR beta CDR3 from genomic DNA. Primers targeting each individual TRBV and TRBJ gene were applied in first-round PCR. TCRdb itself ran the multiplex PCR reads through MiXCR, one entry per CDR3 protein. Among 15,000 to 20,000 distinct CDR3 sequences listed, around 31% were seen once. This clonotype was seen at least ten times. Its antigen is as yet unknown. This CDR3 has 16 amino acids. V lost 3 bases to trimming and J lost 1 base, with 15 bases between them. From germline, CDR1 is MDHEN and CDR2 SYDVKM. V is TRBV28 and J is TRBJ2-5; TRBD2 is a possible D gene (6 bases). The material sequenced was PBMCs, taken before or after stereotactic body radiation therapy (not recorded which). The TCR originated in a donor of 50 years or more with non-small cell lung cancer. CDR3 DNA sequence: TGTGCCAGCAGTTTCTTGGGGGACTCGGGCCAAGAGACCCAGTACTTC. Amino acids: CASSFLGDSGQETQYF.